This entry features one T cell receptor beta chain sequence. This record comes from a study of blood T cell repertoires in COVID-19. About the research overall: Italy, Spain and the United States were the sources of the convalescent and acute COVID-19 samples. Sources were T cells, B-cell-depleted T cells, or PBMCs; the material itself was cDNA or gDNA.

This CDR3 spans 13 amino acids. Per the germline V gene, CDR1 is MNHEY and CDR2 is SMNVEV (reference sequence). J lost 4 bases, V lost 6 bases, and 4 bases had no gene match. Authors' methods: Nucleated cell counts were estimated from reference gene primer amplification. Some clones are missing from TCRdb's copy, which holds only in-frame ones; the method was immunoSEQ multiplex PCR. The V and J calls and clone size were taken over from that table, and D and trimming were inferred from the DNA. The sample yields a few hundred thousand clones, more than 80% seen once. Membership in each cohort depended on participant-reported clinical history.

The material sequenced was PBMCs or T cells enriched from blood (not recorded which). The rearrangement joins TRBV27 to TRBJ1-2; TRBD1 matches 8 bases. The TCR comes from a man between 18 and 35 years old who had recovered from COVID-19. In DNA form, the CDR3 reads TGTGCCAGCAGACCGGACAGGGCCTATGGCTACACCTTC. This sequence encodes CASRPDRAYGYTF.